A single sample gave rise to the 2 T cell receptor beta chains below, sequenced in a study of beta chain features in type 1 diabetes. Since all of the isolated RNA was reverse transcribed, expressed TCRB transcripts were what got sequenced. Produced via immunoSEQ multiplex PCR; TCRdb's table is partial and in-frame only. The repertoire includes around 330,000 clones, 9.5% to 11% of them detected once, and around 0.015% sits in the top ten. Material for sequencing was naive CD4+ T cells from blood. The receptor source for this set is a young woman in good health.

This clone was seen more than once but under ten times. This chain joins TRBV2 and TRBJ2-3, with 10 positions matching TRBD1. The ends lost 11 bases at V and 4 bases at J; junction bases unmatched: 9. CDR3 length: 14 amino acids. Germline V gives CDR1 SNHLY, CDR2 FYNNEI. The CDR3 protein is CAAGRDRGPDTQYF. CDR3 DNA sequence: TGTGCCGCGGGCCGGGACAGGGGTCCAGATACGCAGTATTTT.

This chain connects TRBV6-5 to TRBJ1-5, with a tentative D call TRBD1 (6 bases). Germline CDR1 is MNHEY and CDR2 is SVGAGI. This CDR3 has 13 amino acids. The V end was cut by 7 bases, the J end by 1 base, with 8 bases between. CDR3 sequence: CASKGGSNQPQHF. The CDR3 DNA reads as TGTGCCAGCAAGGGGGGGAGCAATCAGCCCCAGCATTTT.